The 18 T cell receptor beta chains in this list originate from one sample, sequenced in a study of blood T cell repertoires in COVID-19. Data came from immunoSEQ multiplex PCR; TCRdb stores just in-frame clones and leaves some out. The sample holds approximately 400,000 clones, about 89% seen once. Sequencing was done on a sample of peripheral blood. The receptors shown here come from a man aged 35-49 years with acute or convalescent COVID-19.

V gene TRBV30 combines with J gene TRBJ2-2; tentatively, D is TRBD2 (7 bases). V was trimmed by 4 bases and J by 0 bases, leaving 24 bases between them. CDR3 length: 19 amino acids. Germline V gene data show CDR1 as GTSNPN and CDR2 as SVGIG (reference sequence). CDR3 DNA sequence: TGTGCCTGGATCTCAAAGGGGGGGCGGAACAGGGCGAACACCGGGGAGCTGTTTTTT. Its protein product is CAWISKGGRNRANTGELFF.

The CDR3 sequence is CASSVHRDRPNQPQHF. The CDR3 DNA is TGTGCCAGCAGTGTGCACCGGGACAGGCCCAATCAGCCCCAGCATTTT. The gene calls are TRBV2 and TRBJ1-5, with 8 bases fitting TRBD1. The germline V gene has CDR1 SNHLY and CDR2 FYNNEI. This CDR3 region has 16 residues. V gave up 4 bases and J gave up 3 bases; unmatched junction bases: 8.

This chain joins TRBV7-6 and TRBJ2-7; tentative D call: TRBD1 (7 bases). Looked up from germline, CDR1 is SGHVS and CDR2 is FNYEAQ. V lost 2 bases to trimming and J lost 2 bases, with 10 bases between them. This CDR3 has 14 amino acids. CDR3 protein: CASSLQGGPYEQYF. CDR3 sequence (DNA): TGTGCCAGCAGCTTACAGGGGGGACCCTACGAGCAGTACTTC. Together with reference TRBV7-6 and TRBJ2-7, the CDR3 gives the full variable domain: GAGVSQSPRYKVTKRGQDVALRCDPISGHVSLYWYRQALGQGPEFLTYFNYEAQQDKSGLPNDRFSAERPEGSISTLTIQRTEQRDSAMYRCASSLQGGPYEQYFGPGTRLTVT.

This clone appeared a few times. V gene TRBV21-1 combines with J gene TRBJ2-3; the D call of TRBD1 is as the table states it, not checked on the DNA. TRBV21-1 is a known pseudogene. The CDR3 extends over 14 amino acids. The CDR3 DNA follows: TGTGCCAGCAGCAAGGGACAGGACACAGATACGCAGTATTTT. It encodes CASSKGQDTDTQYF.

The V and J genes are TRBV5-1 and TRBJ2-5; 8 nucleotides agree with TRBD2. V lost 0 bases, J lost 1 base, and 5 bases stayed unmatched. CDR3 length equals 16 residues. Germline CDR1 and CDR2: SGHRS and YFSETQ. CDR3 loop: CASSLGGSGTQETQYF. In DNA, the CDR3 is TGCGCCAGCAGCTTGGGTGGTAGCGGGACCCAAGAGACCCAGTACTTC.

This clone showed up just once. The chain uses TRBV7-8 and TRBJ2-1, with 12 bases matching TRBD2. With V trimmed by 4 bases and J by 9 bases, 7 bases remained unmatched. The CDR3 extends over 15 amino acids. The V gene's germline CDR1 is SGHVS and CDR2 FQNEAQ. This chain's CDR3 is CASSSLAGGPREQFF. For the CDR3, the DNA is TGTGCCAGCAGCTCCCTAGCGGGGGGGCCCCGTGAGCAGTTCTTC.

The genes are TRBV6-4 and TRBJ1-1; a possible D gene is TRBD1 (5 bases). The CDR3 is 13 amino acids. V shed 6 bases and J shed 3 bases, with 11 bases lying between them. Germline V gives CDR1 MRHNA, CDR2 SNTAGT. CDR3 nucleotides: TGTGCCAGCAGCTTTACCAGGGACACTGAAGCTTTCTTT. Translation: CASSFTRDTEAFF.

The table lists this clone with a count of one. The J gene is TRBJ2-1, the V gene TRBV2, with 9 positions matching TRBD2. There are 14 residues in the CDR3. From germline, CDR1 is SNHLY and CDR2 FYNNEI. After removal of 3 bases from V and 8 bases from J, the junction contained 5 bases not matched to a gene. In nucleotides, the CDR3 is TGTGCCAGCAGTGAGCGGGGACTAGCCCATGAGCAGTTCTTC. It yields the protein CASSERGLAHEQFF. The entire variable domain, with the rest obtained from reference TRBV2 and TRBJ2-1, is as follows: EPEVTQTPSHQVTQMGQEVILRCVPISNHLYFYWYRQILGQKVEFLVSFYNNEISEKSEIFDDQFSVERPDGSNFTLKIRSTKLEDSAMYFCASSERGLAHEQFFGPGTRLTVL.

The V call is TRBV18, the J call TRBJ2-2; D is perhaps TRBD1 (6 bases). This CDR3 region has 15 residues. Trimming removed 6 bases from V and 1 base from J, with 12 bases in between. Germline values: CDR1 KGHSH, CDR2 LQKENI. Here the CDR3 reads CASSLDRMNTGELFF. The CDR3 bases are TGTGCCAGCTCCTTGGACAGAATGAACACCGGGGAGCTGTTTTTT.

The chain is built from TRBV20-1 and TRBJ1-1, with 11 positions matching TRBD1. The CDR3 extends over 18 amino acids. Germline-derived CDR1 and CDR2 are DFQATT and SNEGSKA (reference sequence). V gave up 3 bases and J gave up 3 bases; unmatched junction bases: 15. CDR3 coding DNA: TGCAGTGCTAGTTACGTCGAAGGACAGGGGGCCGGAGACACTGAAGCTTTCTTT. It codes for CSASYVEGQGAGDTEAFF.

This clone appeared a few times. The same CDR3 is also encoded by other DNA sequences in this sample. The CDR3 reads CASSPPSVDTEAFF. In DNA, the CDR3 is TGTGCCAGCTCACCCCCTAGTGTGGACACTGAAGCTTTCTTT. The chain employs TRBV18 and TRBJ1-1; D unclear. The CDR3 is 14 residues long. CDR1 and CDR2 (germline): KGHSH, LQKENI. Between the trimmed V and J ends, which lost 3 bases and 3 bases, there was a span of 11 bases. The complete variable domain, with remaining parts taken from reference TRBV18 and TRBJ1-1, reads NAGVMQNPRHLVRRRGQEARLRCSPMKGHSHVYWYRQLPEEGLKFMVYLQKENIIDESGMPKERFSAEFPKEGPSILRIQQVVRGDSAAYFCASSPPSVDTEAFFGQGTRLTVV.

The V gene is TRBV6-5, the J gene TRBJ2-2; TRBD1 matches 10 bases. The germline CDR1 and CDR2 sequences are MNHEY and SVGAGI. V trimming: 6 bases; J trimming: 6 bases; junction bases outside the gene matches: 4. The CDR3 sequence is 14 residues long. CDR3 sequence reads: CASRATGGPGELFF. CDR3 nucleotides: TGTGCCAGCAGGGCGACAGGGGGCCCCGGGGAGCTGTTTTTT.

This clone was observed a single time. This chain links TRBV15 with TRBJ2-2; D is unclear. Per germline, CDR1 LNHNV and CDR2 YYDKDF (reference sequence). The ends were cut back, 3 bases at V and 3 bases at J, with 14 bases in the middle. The CDR3 length is 16 residues. The CDR3 reads CATSSNVELDTGELFF. The CDR3 DNA is TGTGCCACCAGCAGCAACGTCGAACTCGACACCGGGGAGCTGTTTTTT.

This clone was detected only once. The V gene is TRBV28, the J gene TRBJ2-7; possibly TRBD1 for D (6 bases). From germline, CDR1 is MDHEN and CDR2 SYDVKM. Between the trimmed V and J ends, which lost 7 bases and 7 bases, there was a span of 23 bases. The CDR3 totals 15 residues. The chain's CDR3 is CASTSPGHLLWEQYF. DNA for the CDR3: TGTGCCAGCACCTCGCCGGGACATCTCCTCTGGGAGCAGTACTTC.

This clone occurred once. The CDR3 sequence is CASSSDTGTGFSYEQYF. CDR3 nucleotides: TGTGCCAGCAGCTCAGATACCGGGACAGGATTTTCCTACGAGCAGTACTTC. The gene calls are TRBV11-2 and TRBJ2-7; TRBD1 matches at 8 bases. Germline-derived CDR1 and CDR2 are SGHAT and FQNNGV. V shed 4 bases and J 1 base; nucleotides not matched to a gene: 12. This CDR3 is 17 amino acids long. Variable domain in full (rest from reference TRBV11-2 and TRBJ2-7): EAGVAQSPRYKIIEKRQSVAFWCNPISGHATLYWYQQILGQGPKLLIQFQNNGVVDDSQLPKDRFSAERLKGVDSTLKIQPAKLEDSAVYLCASSSDTGTGFSYEQYFGPGTRLTVT.

V gene TRBV6-5 combines with J gene TRBJ1-2; no definite D call. Trimming pared 2 bases from V and 4 bases from J, leaving 2 bases between. This CDR3 comprises 11 residues. Germline-derived CDR1 and CDR2 are MNHEY and SVGAGI. CDR3 amino acids: CASSYRYGYTF. The CDR3 DNA sequence: TGTGCCAGCAGTTACCGCTATGGCTACACCTTC.

CDR3 DNA: TGTGCCAGCAGCGCGGGGGACAGGGGGATAACTAATGAAAAACTGTTTTTT. It translates to CASSAGDRGITNEKLFF. The rearrangement joins TRBV5-6 to TRBJ1-4; 11 nucleotides align to TRBD1. In germline, CDR1 is SGHDT, CDR2 YYEEEE. CDR3 length equals 17 residues. With 4 bases clipped from V and 1 base from J, the junction kept 6 bases outside the gene matches.

The chain combines TRBV18 with TRBJ1-2; no clear D gene. The ends were cut back, 1 base at V and 0 bases at J, with 9 bases in the middle. Germline V lookup: CDR1 KGHSH, CDR2 LQKENI. The CDR3 runs to 15 residues. The CDR3 nucleotides are TGTGCCAGCTCACCACGAGCGGCCTCTAACTATGGCTACACCTTC. This codes for CASSPRAASNYGYTF.